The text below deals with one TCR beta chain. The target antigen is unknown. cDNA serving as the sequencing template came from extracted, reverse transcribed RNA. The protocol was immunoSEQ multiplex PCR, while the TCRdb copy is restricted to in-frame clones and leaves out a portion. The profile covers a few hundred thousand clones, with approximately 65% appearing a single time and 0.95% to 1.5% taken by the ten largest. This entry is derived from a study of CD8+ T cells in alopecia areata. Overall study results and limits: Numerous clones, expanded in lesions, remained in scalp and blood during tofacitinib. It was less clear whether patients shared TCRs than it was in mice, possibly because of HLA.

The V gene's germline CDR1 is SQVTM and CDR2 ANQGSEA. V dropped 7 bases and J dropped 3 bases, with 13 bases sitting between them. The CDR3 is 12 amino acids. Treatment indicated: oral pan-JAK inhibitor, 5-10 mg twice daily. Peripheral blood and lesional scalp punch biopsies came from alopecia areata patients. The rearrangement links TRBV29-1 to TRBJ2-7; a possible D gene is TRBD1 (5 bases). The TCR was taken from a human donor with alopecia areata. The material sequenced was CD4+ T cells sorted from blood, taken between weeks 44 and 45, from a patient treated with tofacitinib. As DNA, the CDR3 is TGCAGCGCCGGACGGCAGGGCTACGAGCAGTACTTC. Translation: CSAGRQGYEQYF.